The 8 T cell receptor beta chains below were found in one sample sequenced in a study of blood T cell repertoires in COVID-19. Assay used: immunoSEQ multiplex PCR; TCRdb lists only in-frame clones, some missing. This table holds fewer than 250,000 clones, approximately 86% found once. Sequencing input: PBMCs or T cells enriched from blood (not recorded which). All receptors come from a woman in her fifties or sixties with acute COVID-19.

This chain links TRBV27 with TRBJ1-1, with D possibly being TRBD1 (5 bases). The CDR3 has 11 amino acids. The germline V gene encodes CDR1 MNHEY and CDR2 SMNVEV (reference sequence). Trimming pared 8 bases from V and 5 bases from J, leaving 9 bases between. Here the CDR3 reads CASWGGTEAFF. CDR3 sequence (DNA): TGTGCCAGCTGGGGGGGAACTGAAGCTTTCTTT.

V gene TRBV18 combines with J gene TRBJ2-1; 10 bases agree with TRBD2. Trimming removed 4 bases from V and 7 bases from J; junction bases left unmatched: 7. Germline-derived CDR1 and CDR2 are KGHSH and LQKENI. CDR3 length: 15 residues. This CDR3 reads CASSRAGGPKNEQFF. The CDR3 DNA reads TGTGCCAGCTCACGAGCGGGAGGGCCAAAGAATGAGCAGTTCTTC.

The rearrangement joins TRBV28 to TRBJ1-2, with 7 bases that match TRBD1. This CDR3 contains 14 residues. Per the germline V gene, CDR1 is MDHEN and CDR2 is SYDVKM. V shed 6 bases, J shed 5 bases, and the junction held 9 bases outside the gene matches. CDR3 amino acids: CASSPGTEVYGYTF. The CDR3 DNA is TGTGCCAGCAGCCCCGGGACAGAAGTTTATGGCTACACCTTC.

The CDR3 sequence is CASSGGQPAYGYTF. The CDR3, as DNA: TGTGCCAGCAGCGGAGGACAGCCCGCTTATGGCTACACCTTC. The V gene is TRBV5-4, the J gene TRBJ1-2; a possible D gene is TRBD1 (6 bases). Between the trimmed V and J ends, which lost 4 bases and 5 bases, there was a span of 15 bases. There are 14 residues in the CDR3. Per germline, CDR1 SGHNT and CDR2 YYREEE (reference sequence).

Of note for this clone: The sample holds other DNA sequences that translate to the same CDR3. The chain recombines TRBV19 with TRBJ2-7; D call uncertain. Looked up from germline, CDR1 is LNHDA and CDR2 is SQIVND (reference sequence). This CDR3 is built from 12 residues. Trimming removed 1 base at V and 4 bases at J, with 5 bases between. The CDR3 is CASSIGGYEQYF. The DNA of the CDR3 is TGTGCCAGTAGTATAGGCGGATACGAGCAGTACTTC. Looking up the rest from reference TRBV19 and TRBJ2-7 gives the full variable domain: DGGITQSPKYLFRKEGQNVTLSCEQNLNHDAMYWYRQDPGQGLRLIYYSQIVNDFQKGDIAEGYSVSREKKESFPLTVTSAQKNPTAFYLCASSIGGYEQYFGPGTRLTVT.

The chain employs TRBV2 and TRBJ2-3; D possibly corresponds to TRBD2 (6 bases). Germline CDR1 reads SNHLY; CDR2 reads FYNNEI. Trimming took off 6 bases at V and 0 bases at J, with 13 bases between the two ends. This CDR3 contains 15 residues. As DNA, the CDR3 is TGTGCCAGCAGCATTCAGGGACTTAGCACAGATACGCAGTATTTT. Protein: CASSIQGLSTDTQYF.

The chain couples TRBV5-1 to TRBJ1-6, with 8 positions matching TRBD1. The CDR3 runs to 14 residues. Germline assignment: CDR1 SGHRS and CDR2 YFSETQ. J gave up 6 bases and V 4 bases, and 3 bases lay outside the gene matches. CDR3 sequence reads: CASSLTGANSPLHF. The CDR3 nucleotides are TGCGCCAGCAGCCTGACAGGGGCTAATTCACCCCTCCACTTT.

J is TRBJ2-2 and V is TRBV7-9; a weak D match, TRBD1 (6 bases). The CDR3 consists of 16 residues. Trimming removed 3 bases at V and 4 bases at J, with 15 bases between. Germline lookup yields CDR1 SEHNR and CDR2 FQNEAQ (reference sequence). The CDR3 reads CASSFRGGSITGELFF. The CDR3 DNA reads TGTGCCAGCAGCTTTCGTGGGGGCTCGATCACCGGGGAGCTGTTTTTT.